These 24 T cell receptor beta chains were sequenced from one sample in a study of blood T cell repertoires in COVID-19. Sequenced by immunoSEQ multiplex PCR; TCRdb stores in-frame clones only, minus some. The profile shows approximately 250,000 clones, roughly 80% of them singletons. Sequencing was done on a sample of PBMCs or T cells enriched from blood (not recorded which). Receptors were obtained from a man aged 25-45 years with acute COVID-19.

The rearrangement joins TRBV6-1 to TRBJ1-1; D remains ambiguous. The CDR3 extends over 13 amino acids. The V end lost 0 bases, the J end lost 10 bases, and 12 bases lay between the germline ends. CDR1 and CDR2 (germline): MNHNS, SASEGT. DNA of the CDR3: TGTGCCAGCAGTGAAGCGGACTCTCGCGGAGCTTTCTTT. This gives the protein CASSEADSRGAFF.

In DNA, the CDR3 is TGTGCCACCAGCAGCCAAGGGACAGGAAATAATGAAAAACTGTTTTTT. Translating it yields CATSSQGTGNNEKLFF. J is TRBJ1-4 and V is TRBV15; 8 nucleotides agree with TRBD1. Germline CDR1 is LNHNV and CDR2 is YYDKDF (reference sequence). The CDR3 contains 16 residues. V was clipped by 3 bases and J by 4 bases; unmatched bases: 7.

The chain couples TRBV10-3 to TRBJ1-1, with D perhaps TRBD1 (6 bases). CDR1 ENHRY and CDR2 SYGVKD come from the germline V gene. Between the trimmed V and J ends, which lost 3 bases and 5 bases, there was a span of 13 bases. There are 14 residues in the CDR3. The CDR3 here is CAISEAGAGTEAFF. As DNA, the CDR3 is TGTGCCATCAGTGAAGCAGGGGCTGGTACTGAAGCTTTCTTT.

With regard to this clone: The germline gene is not matched at one end of the junction; a read error may be the cause. The chain recombines TRBV5-1 with TRBJ2-1, with 8 bases identical to TRBD2. The CDR3 loop spans 15 amino acids. CDR1 SGHRS and CDR2 YFSETQ come from the germline V gene. The CDR3 spells CASSLDGRAYNEQFF. The CDR3 nucleotides are TGTGCCAGCAGCTTGGACGGGAGGGCCTACAATGAGCAGTTCTTC.

The chain is built from TRBV28 and TRBJ2-2; D is undetermined. V gave up 1 base and J gave up 0 bases, with 9 bases separating them. The length of the CDR3 is 16 residues. Germline V gene lookup returns CDR1 MDHEN and CDR2 SYDVKM. CDR3 coding DNA: TGTGCCAGCAGTTTATTCCTCGGAGCGAACACCGGGGAGCTGTTTTTT. Translation: CASSLFLGANTGELFF.

The chain combines TRBV28 with TRBJ1-1, with D possibly TRBD1 on 5 matching bases. Germline V lookup: CDR1 MDHEN, CDR2 SYDVKM. V lost 7 bases, J lost 6 bases, and 18 bases lay in between. The CDR3 length is 14 residues. CDR3 sequence (DNA): TGTGCCAGCATCAAAGTGGTCGGGGGACCTGAAGCTTTCTTT. Protein sequence: CASIKVVGGPEAFF.

V and J are TRBV3-1 (or the pseudogene TRBV3-2) and TRBJ2-5; D unresolved. The germline gives CDR1 LGHDT, CDR2 YNNKEL (reference sequence). CDR3 length equals 11 residues. V lost 5 bases to trimming and J lost 5 bases, with 6 bases between them. The CDR3 protein is CASSFEETQYF. In DNA form, the CDR3 reads TGTGCCAGCAGCTTCGAGGAGACCCAGTACTTC.

This chain connects TRBV28 to TRBJ2-1, with D tentatively TRBD1 (6 bases). This CDR3 comprises 13 residues. Trimming removed 3 bases at V and 9 bases at J, with 12 bases between. Germline lookup yields CDR1 MDHEN and CDR2 SYDVKM. For the CDR3, the DNA is TGTGCCAGCAGTTTGGCCGGGACACTTGAGCAGTTCTTC. Amino acid sequence: CASSLAGTLEQFF.

This rearrangement joins TRBV5-1 to TRBJ2-1; 14 bases line up with TRBD2. The CDR3 has 16 amino acids. The trim removed 4 bases at V and 8 bases at J, leaving 8 bases unmatched. CDR1 is SGHRS and CDR2 is YFSETQ in the germline V gene. CDR3 coding DNA: TGCGCCAGCAGCGGTGGAGGGACTAGCGGGGGAGATGAGCAGTTCTTC. Its translation is CASSGGGTSGGDEQFF.

This clone was observed a handful of times. This sequence joins TRBV3-1 (or the pseudogene TRBV3-2) and TRBJ1-2, with 7 bases aligning to TRBD1. The germline gives CDR1 LGHDT, CDR2 YNNKEL (reference sequence). V gave up 0 bases and J gave up 6 bases; unmatched junction bases: 7. The CDR3 loop spans 15 amino acids. As DNA, the CDR3 is TGTGCCAGCAGCCAAGAGATCCGACAGGGTGATGGCTACACCTTC. Protein: CASSQEIRQGDGYTF.

The chain carries TRBV19 and TRBJ1-2; D is ambiguous. CDR1 is LNHDA, CDR2 SQIVND, per germline (reference sequence). The CDR3 contains 13 residues. V was pared by 3 bases and J by 0 bases, with 5 bases between. CDR3 in DNA: TGTGCCAGTAGTATGGCCACTAACTATGGCTACACCTTC. This gives the protein CASSMATNYGYTF.

The chain employs TRBV3-1 (or the pseudogene TRBV3-2) and TRBJ1-1; D remains unclear. V lost 4 bases to trimming and J lost 5 bases, with 14 bases between them. The CDR3 consists of 14 residues. Germline V gives CDR1 LGHDT, CDR2 YNNKEL (reference sequence). The chain's CDR3 is CASSLAIRGTEAFF. For the CDR3, the DNA is TGTGCCAGCAGCCTCGCGATCCGAGGGACTGAAGCTTTCTTT.

The genes are TRBV28 and TRBJ2-4; TRBD1 is a possible D gene (5 bases). The CDR3 has 12 amino acids. Germline V gene lookup returns CDR1 MDHEN and CDR2 SYDVKM. Trimming left V 6 bases short and J 8 bases short, with 11 bases between. CDR3 bases: TGTGCCAGCAGAGGGGCAATGGACATTCAGTACTTC. It translates to CASRGAMDIQYF.

The V gene is TRBV3-1 (or the pseudogene TRBV3-2), the J gene TRBJ1-3; maybe TRBD1 (5 bases). Trimming cost V 4 bases and J 4 bases, with 14 bases left between them. The CDR3 runs 15 residues. Per germline, CDR1 LGHDT and CDR2 YNNKEL (reference sequence). CDR3: CASSLGGAGGNTIYF. CDR3 DNA: TGTGCCAGCAGCCTAGGTGGGGCAGGGGGAAACACCATATATTTT.

This clone was counted a single time. V is TRBV27 and J is TRBJ2-1, with 8 bases aligning to TRBD1. Germline values: CDR1 MNHEY, CDR2 SMNVEV (reference sequence). The CDR3 is 15 amino acids. V shed 8 bases, J shed 2 bases, and the junction held 8 bases outside the gene matches. CDR3 protein: CASLRQGQPYNEQFF. For the CDR3, the DNA is TGTGCCAGCCTTAGACAGGGGCAACCCTACAATGAGCAGTTCTTC.

The chain's CDR3 is CASRRDRDTEAFF. CDR3 bases: TGTGCCAGCAGGAGGGACAGGGACACTGAAGCTTTCTTT. The chain joins TRBV6-5 to TRBJ1-1; 9 positions agree with TRBD1. The length of the CDR3 is 13 residues. Looked up from germline, CDR1 is MNHEY and CDR2 is SVGAGI. Losses at the gene ends were 6 bases for V and 3 bases for J; bases not matched to a gene: 2.

The J gene is TRBJ2-2, the V gene TRBV14; D unresolved. Trimming pared 4 bases from V and 6 bases from J, leaving 9 bases between. The germline CDR1 and CDR2 sequences are SGHDN and FVKESK. This CDR3 region has 13 residues. CDR3 region: CASSPRLSGELFF. The CDR3 coding sequence is TGTGCCAGCAGCCCCCGTTTGTCCGGGGAGCTGTTTTTT.

This clone has a count of ten or more. The chain carries TRBV5-1 and TRBJ2-1; TRBD2 matches at 10 bases. Germline loops: CDR1 SGHRS, CDR2 YFSETQ. V dropped 3 bases and J dropped 6; count of bases not matched to a gene: 6. The CDR3 has 15 residues. In nucleotides, the CDR3 is TGCGCCAGCAGCTGGACTAGCGGCCACGGCAATGAGCAGTTCTTC. Residues: CASSWTSGHGNEQFF.

This clone was seen once. V gene TRBV18 combines with J gene TRBJ1-1; D is possibly TRBD1 (6 bases). Trimming took off 3 bases at V and 4 bases at J, with 12 bases between the two ends. There are 14 residues in the CDR3. Germline assignment: CDR1 KGHSH and CDR2 LQKENI. DNA for the CDR3: TGTGCCAGCTCACCTAGGACAGAAGGCACTGAAGCTTTCTTT. Its protein product is CASSPRTEGTEAFF.

V is TRBV19 and J is TRBJ2-2, with D tentatively TRBD2 (6 bases). The CDR3 consists of 17 residues. CDR1 is LNHDA and CDR2 is SQIVND in the germline V gene (reference sequence). V was shortened by 5 bases and J by 6 bases, with 22 bases between the two germline ends. The CDR3 coding sequence is TGTGCCAGTAGTCTGAATTCGGGCGGGATAGGGCCCGGGGAGCTGTTTTTT. Translation gives CASSLNSGGIGPGELFF.

As DNA, the CDR3 is TGTGCCAGCAGCCCTATAAAACAGGGAAAGGCCTATAATTCACCCCTCCACTTT. Its protein product is CASSPIKQGKAYNSPLHF. J is TRBJ1-6 and V is TRBV27; possibly TRBD1 for D (6 bases). CDR3 length equals 18 residues. The V end was cut by 6 bases, the J end by 2 bases, with 20 bases between. The germline CDR1 and CDR2 sequences are MNHEY and SMNVEV (reference sequence).

The chain combines TRBV12-3 or TRBV12-4 with TRBJ2-1, with 7 bases lining up with TRBD2. Trimming removed 4 bases from V and 9 bases from J; junction bases left unmatched: 0. CDR3 length: 11 residues. Written as DNA, the CDR3 is TGTGCCAGCAGTTGGGGGGGTGAGCAGTTCTTC. It translates to CASSWGGEQFF.

The chain carries TRBV6-1 and TRBJ2-2, with 7 bases matching TRBD2. J lost 6 bases, V lost 5 bases, and 6 bases had no gene match. The germline V gene has CDR1 MNHNS and CDR2 SASEGT. This CDR3 is built from 14 residues. The chain's CDR3 is CASSHTSEAGELFF. The CDR3 region has the DNA TGTGCCAGCAGTCACACTAGCGAAGCCGGGGAGCTGTTTTTT.

J is TRBJ2-2 and V is TRBV19, with D perhaps matching TRBD1 (6 bases). V lost 6 bases to trimming and J lost 4 bases, with 12 bases between them. From germline, CDR1 is LNHDA and CDR2 SQIVND (reference sequence). This CDR3 has 14 amino acids. The CDR3 here is CASRWDISTGELFF. CDR3 nucleotide sequence: TGTGCCAGTAGATGGGACATTAGCACCGGGGAGCTGTTTTTT.